The following is a TCR beta chain sequence with its context. Germline V gene lookup returns CDR1 LNHDA and CDR2 SQIVND (reference sequence). There are 16 residues in the CDR3. V dropped 4 bases and J dropped 1 base, with 16 bases sitting between them. This entry belongs to a study of blood T cell repertoires in COVID-19. Study context: Some COVID-19 samples were acute and others convalescent; all came from the United States, Italy and Spain. The analysed material was cDNA or gDNA that came from T cells, B-cell-depleted T cells, or PBMCs.

In the original processing: From reference gene primer amplification, estimates of nucleated cell counts were derived. The protocol was immunoSEQ multiplex PCR, while the TCRdb copy is restricted to in-frame clones and leaves out a portion. V and J calls and clone size are those listed in that table; D and trimming were worked out from the DNA. This table has about 170,000 clones, around 82% appearing once. Sequenced input: peripheral blood. The chain joins TRBV19 to TRBJ1-2; D gene ambiguous. The receptor's source is a woman older than 75 with active or convalescent COVID-19. The chain's CDR3 is CASSKFGGSHNYGYTF. The CDR3 bases are TGTGCCAGTAGTAAGTTCGGCGGCAGCCATAACTATGGCTACACCTTC.